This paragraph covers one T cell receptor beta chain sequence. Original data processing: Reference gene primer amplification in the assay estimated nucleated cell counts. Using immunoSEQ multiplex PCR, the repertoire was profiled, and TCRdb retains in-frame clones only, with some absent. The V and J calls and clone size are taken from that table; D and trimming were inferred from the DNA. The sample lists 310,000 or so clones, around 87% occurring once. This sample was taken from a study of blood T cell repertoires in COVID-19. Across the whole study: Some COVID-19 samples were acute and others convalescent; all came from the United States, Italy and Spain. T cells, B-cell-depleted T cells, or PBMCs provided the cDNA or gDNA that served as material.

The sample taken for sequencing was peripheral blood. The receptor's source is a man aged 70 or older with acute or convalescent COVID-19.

The CDR3 nucleotides are TGTGCCAGCTCACCTCTCTCCGGGCCCCTCCACTTT. Protein: CASSPLSGPLHF. The genes are TRBV18 and TRBJ1-6; no definite D call. Per germline, CDR1 KGHSH and CDR2 LQKENI. This CDR3 region has 12 residues. Trimming pared 3 bases from V and 13 bases from J, leaving 10 bases between. The entire variable domain, with the rest obtained from reference TRBV18 and TRBJ1-6, is as follows: NAGVMQNPRHLVRRRGQEARLRCSPMKGHSHVYWYRQLPEEGLKFMVYLQKENIIDESGMPKERFSAEFPKEGPSILRIQQVVRGDSAAYFCASSPLSGPLHFGNGTRLTVT.